Here is one T cell receptor beta chain with its context. Its specificity is not known. The sample originates from a study of Ad26.COV2.S vaccination and SARS-CoV-2 variants. On the study more broadly: Doses of Ad26.COV2.S were injected into muscle once or twice, 56 days apart. Study conclusions and caveats: Post-vaccination breadth of spike-specific CD8+ and CD4+ T cell responses was reportedly substantial. Spike-specific TCR breadth was greater after Ad26.COV2.S than placebo.

The treatment here: 15 to 20 received Ad26.COV2.S at low or high dose, single or two shots; about 5 received placebo; per-sample allocation not given. Specimens were obtained on day 63 following the first vaccine or placebo injection. The CDR3 runs 15 residues. V gave up 2 bases and J gave up 2 bases, with 13 bases separating them. CDR1 and CDR2 (germline): SGHAT, FQNNGV. Method: immunoSEQ multiplex PCR; TCRdb's copy keeps in-frame clones and lacks some. Among about 400,000 clones, 70% to 90% were seen once, and the ten largest hold around 3.6%. Material: peripheral blood, obtained in a trial of Ad26.COV2.S vaccine versus placebo. This receptor was taken from a person between 18 and 60 years old who received the Ad26.COV2.S COVID-19 vaccine or a placebo. The chain recombines TRBV11-2 with TRBJ2-7; D tentatively fits TRBD1 or TRBD2 (5 bases each). The CDR3 sequence: CASSLSPGPPYEQYF. Written as DNA, the CDR3 is TGTGCCAGCAGCTTAAGCCCGGGGCCTCCCTACGAGCAGTACTTC.